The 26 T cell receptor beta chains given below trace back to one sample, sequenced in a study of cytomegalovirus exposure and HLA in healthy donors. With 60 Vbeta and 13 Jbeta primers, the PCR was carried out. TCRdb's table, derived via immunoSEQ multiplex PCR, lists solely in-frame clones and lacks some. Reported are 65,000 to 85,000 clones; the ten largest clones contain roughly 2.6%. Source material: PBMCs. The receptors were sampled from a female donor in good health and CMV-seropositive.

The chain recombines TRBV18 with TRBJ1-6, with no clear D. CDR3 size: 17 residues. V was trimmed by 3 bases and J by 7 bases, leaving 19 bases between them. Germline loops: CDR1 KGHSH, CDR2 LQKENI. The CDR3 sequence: CASSPMVGVHPNSPLHF. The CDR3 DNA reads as TGTGCCAGCTCACCTATGGTCGGGGTCCATCCCAATTCACCCCTCCACTTT.

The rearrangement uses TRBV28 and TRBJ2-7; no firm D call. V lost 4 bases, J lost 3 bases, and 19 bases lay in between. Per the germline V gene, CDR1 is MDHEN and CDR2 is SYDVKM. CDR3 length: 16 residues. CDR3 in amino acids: CASSSDKAYWIYEQYF. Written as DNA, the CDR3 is TGTGCCAGCAGTTCTGACAAGGCGTATTGGATCTACGAGCAGTACTTC.

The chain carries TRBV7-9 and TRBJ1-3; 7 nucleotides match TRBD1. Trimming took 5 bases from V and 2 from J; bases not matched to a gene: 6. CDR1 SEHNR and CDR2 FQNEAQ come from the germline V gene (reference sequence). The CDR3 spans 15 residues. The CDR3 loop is CASSVTGDTGNTIYF. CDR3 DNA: TGTGCCAGCAGCGTAACAGGGGACACTGGAAACACCATATATTTT.

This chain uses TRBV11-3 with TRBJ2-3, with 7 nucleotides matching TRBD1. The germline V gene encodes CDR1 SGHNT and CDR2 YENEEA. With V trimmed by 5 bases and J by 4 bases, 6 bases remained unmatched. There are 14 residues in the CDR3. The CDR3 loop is CASSARQGPDTQYF. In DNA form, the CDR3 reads TGTGCCAGCAGCGCCCGACAGGGCCCAGATACGCAGTATTTT. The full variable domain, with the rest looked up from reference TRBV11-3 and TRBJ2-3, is EAGVVQSPRYKIIEKKQPVAFWCNPISGHNTLYWYLQNLGQGPELLIRYENEEAVDDSQLPKDRFSAERLKGVDSTLKIQPAELGDSAVYLCASSARQGPDTQYFGPGTRLTVL.

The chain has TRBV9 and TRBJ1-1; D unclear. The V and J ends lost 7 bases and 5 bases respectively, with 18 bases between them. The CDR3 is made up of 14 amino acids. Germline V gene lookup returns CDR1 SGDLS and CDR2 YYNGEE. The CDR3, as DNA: TGTGCCAGCTCCCACGGCGGGGAGGAAACTGAAGCTTTCTTT. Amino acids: CASSHGGEETEAFF.

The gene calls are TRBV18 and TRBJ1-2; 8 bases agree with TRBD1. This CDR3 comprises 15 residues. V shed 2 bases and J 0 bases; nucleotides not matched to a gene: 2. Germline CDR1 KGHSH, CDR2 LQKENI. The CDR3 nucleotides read TGTGCCAGCTCACCAGACAGGGGAGCTAACTATGGCTACACCTTC. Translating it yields CASSPDRGANYGYTF.

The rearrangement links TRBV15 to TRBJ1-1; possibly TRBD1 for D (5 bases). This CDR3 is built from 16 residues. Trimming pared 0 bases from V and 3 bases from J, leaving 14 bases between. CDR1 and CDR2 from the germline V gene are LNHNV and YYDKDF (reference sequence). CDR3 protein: CATSRDGANHHTEAFF. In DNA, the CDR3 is TGTGCCACCAGCAGAGATGGGGCCAACCACCACACTGAAGCTTTCTTT.

The CDR3 loop is CASSVDGEPYEQYF. CDR3 in DNA: TGTGCCAGCAGCGTAGACGGGGAGCCCTACGAGCAGTACTTC. The chain recombines TRBV9 with TRBJ2-7; possibly TRBD2 for D (5 bases). Trimming pared 0 bases from V and 2 bases from J, leaving 9 bases between. There are 14 residues in the CDR3. Germline V CDR1 and CDR2: SGDLS, YYNGEE.

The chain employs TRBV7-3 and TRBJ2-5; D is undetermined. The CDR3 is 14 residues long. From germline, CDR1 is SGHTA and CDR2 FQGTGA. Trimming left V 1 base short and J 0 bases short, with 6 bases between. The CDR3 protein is CASSLNPYQETQYF. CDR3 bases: TGTGCCAGCAGCTTAAATCCGTACCAAGAGACCCAGTACTTC.

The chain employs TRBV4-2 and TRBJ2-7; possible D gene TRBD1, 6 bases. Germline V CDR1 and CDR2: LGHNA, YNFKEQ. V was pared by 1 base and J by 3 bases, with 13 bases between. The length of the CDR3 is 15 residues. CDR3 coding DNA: TGTGCCAGCAGCCAAGTTGGTAAGACAGGCTACGAGCAGTACTTC. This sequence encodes CASSQVGKTGYEQYF.

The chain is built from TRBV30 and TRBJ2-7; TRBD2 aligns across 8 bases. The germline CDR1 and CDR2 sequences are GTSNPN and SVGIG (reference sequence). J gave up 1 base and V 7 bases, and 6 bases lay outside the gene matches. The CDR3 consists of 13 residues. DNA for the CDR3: TGTGCCTTAGGGGGACTAGAATCCTACGAGCAGTACTTC. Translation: CALGGLESYEQYF.

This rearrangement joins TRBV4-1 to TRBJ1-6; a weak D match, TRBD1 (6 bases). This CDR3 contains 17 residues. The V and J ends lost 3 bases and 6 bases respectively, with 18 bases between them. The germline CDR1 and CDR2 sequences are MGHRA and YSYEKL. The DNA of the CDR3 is TGCGCCAGCAGCCAGGCTCTGGGGGCTGAAGGTAATTCACCCCTCCACTTT. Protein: CASSQALGAEGNSPLHF.

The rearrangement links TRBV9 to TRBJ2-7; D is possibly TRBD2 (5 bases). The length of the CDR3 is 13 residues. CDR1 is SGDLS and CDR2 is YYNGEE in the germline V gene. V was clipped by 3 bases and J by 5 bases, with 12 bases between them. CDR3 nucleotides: TGTGCCAGCAGCGGACGGGATGGCAACGAGCAGTACTTC. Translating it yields CASSGRDGNEQYF.

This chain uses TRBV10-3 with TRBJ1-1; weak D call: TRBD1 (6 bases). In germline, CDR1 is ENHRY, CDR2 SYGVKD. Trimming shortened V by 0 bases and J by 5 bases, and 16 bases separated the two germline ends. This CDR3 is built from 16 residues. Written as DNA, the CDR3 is TGTGCCATCAGTGAGTCGAGGGGGGGCGCGGATACTGAAGCTTTCTTT. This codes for CAISESRGGADTEAFF.

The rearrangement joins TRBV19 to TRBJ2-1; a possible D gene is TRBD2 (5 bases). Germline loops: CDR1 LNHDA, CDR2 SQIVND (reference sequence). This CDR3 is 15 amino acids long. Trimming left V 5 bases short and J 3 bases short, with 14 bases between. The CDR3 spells CASSLAASRYNEQFF. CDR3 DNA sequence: TGTGCCAGTAGTCTCGCGGCTAGCCGCTACAATGAGCAGTTCTTC.

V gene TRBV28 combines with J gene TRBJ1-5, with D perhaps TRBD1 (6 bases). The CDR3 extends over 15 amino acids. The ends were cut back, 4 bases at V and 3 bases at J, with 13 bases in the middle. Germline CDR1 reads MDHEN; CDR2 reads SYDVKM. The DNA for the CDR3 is TGTGCCAGCAGTTCCTCAGGACAGCCCAATCAGCCCCAGCATTTT. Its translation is CASSSSGQPNQPQHF.

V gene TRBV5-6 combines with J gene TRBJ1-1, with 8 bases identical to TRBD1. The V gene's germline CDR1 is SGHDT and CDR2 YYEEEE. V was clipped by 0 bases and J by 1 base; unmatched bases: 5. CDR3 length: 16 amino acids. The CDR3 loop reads CASSLAATGGNTEAFF. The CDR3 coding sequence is TGTGCCAGCAGCTTGGCCGCAACAGGGGGGAACACTGAAGCTTTCTTT.

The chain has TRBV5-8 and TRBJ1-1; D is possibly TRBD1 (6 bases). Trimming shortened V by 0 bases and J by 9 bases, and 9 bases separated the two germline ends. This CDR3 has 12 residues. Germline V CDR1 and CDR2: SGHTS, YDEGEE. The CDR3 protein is CASSLVGAQAFF. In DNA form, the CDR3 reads TGTGCCAGCAGCTTGGTGGGGGCACAAGCTTTCTTT.

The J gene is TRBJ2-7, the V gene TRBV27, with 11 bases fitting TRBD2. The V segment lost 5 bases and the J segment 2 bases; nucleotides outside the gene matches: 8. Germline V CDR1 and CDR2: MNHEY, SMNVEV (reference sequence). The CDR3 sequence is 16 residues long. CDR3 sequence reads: CASSPLGLADTYEQYF. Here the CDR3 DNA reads TGTGCCAGCAGTCCCTTGGGACTAGCGGACACCTACGAGCAGTACTTC.

Written as DNA, the CDR3 is TGTGCCAGCAGTTACCGGGGGGCCATGAACACTGAAGCTTTCTTT. Amino acids: CASSYRGAMNTEAFF. The chain combines TRBV6-5 with TRBJ1-1, with D perhaps TRBD1 (6 bases). V lost 2 bases, J lost 0 bases, and 10 bases lay in between. Germline V lookup: CDR1 MNHEY, CDR2 SVGAGI. The CDR3 has 15 amino acids.

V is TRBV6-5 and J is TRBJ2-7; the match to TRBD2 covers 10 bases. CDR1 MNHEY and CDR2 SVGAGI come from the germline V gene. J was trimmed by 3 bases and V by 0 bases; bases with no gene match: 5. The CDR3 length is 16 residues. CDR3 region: CASSYSVLAGVYEQYF. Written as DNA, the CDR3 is TGTGCCAGCAGTTACTCGGTTCTAGCGGGAGTCTACGAGCAGTACTTC.

The CDR3 DNA reads TGCGCCAGCAGCCAAGATCCCACTTCCTACGAGCAGTACTTC. This encodes CASSQDPTSYEQYF. The rearrangement joins TRBV4-1 to TRBJ2-7; D gene uncertain. Looked up from germline, CDR1 is MGHRA and CDR2 is YSYEKL. Trimming pared 0 bases from V and 1 base from J, leaving 7 bases between. The CDR3 spans 14 residues.

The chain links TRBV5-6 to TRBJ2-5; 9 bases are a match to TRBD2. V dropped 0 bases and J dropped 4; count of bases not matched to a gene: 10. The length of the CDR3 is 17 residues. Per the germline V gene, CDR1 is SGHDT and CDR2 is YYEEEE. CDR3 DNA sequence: TGTGCCAGCAGCTTGGAAGGCGGGGGGGCGGTCCCAGAGACCCAGTACTTC. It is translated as CASSLEGGGAVPETQYF. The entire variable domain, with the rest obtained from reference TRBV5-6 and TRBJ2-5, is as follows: DAGVTQSPTHLIKTRGQQVTLRCSPKSGHDTVSWYQQALGQGPQFIFQYYEEEERQRGNFPDRFSGHQFPNYSSELNVNALLLGDSALYLCASSLEGGGAVPETQYFGPGTRLLVL.

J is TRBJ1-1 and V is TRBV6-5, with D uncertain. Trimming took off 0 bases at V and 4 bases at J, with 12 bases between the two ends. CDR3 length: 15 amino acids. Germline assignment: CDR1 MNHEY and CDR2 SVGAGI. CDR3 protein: CASSYSIWRGTEAFF. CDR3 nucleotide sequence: TGTGCCAGCAGTTACTCGATATGGAGAGGCACTGAAGCTTTCTTT.

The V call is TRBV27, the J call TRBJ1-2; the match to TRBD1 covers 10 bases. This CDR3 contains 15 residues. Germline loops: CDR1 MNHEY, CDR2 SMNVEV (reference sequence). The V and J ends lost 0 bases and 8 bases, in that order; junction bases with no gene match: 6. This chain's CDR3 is CASSLSVGTGVGYTF. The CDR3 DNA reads TGTGCCAGCAGTTTATCCGTCGGGACAGGGGTCGGCTACACCTTC.

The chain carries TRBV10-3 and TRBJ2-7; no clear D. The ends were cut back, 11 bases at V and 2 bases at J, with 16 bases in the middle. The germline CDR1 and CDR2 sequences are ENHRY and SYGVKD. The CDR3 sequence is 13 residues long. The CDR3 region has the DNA TGTGCCGTCTCAGGATTGGTCACCTACGAGCAGTACTTC. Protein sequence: CAVSGLVTYEQYF.